This T cell receptor beta chain appears in the sequencing data of a study of neurological immune-mediated disorders. Study-wide results and limits: Private repertoires in all groups were suggested by the finding that expanded clones across subjects shared no CDR3 amino acid sequences.

A 10-nucleotide random UMI tagged transcripts in template-switch 5'RACE cDNA synthesis. Every sequencing run generated over 160 million TCR-beta sequences from 15-18 subjects. TCRdb analysed the 5' RACE reads with MiXCR anew, one entry per CDR3 protein. The table records about 21,000 distinct CDR3 sequences, 5% to 7% of them present only once. This clonotype came up many times. The target antigen is unknown. The clonotype originates from a man younger than 35 in good health. Sequencing was done on a sample of CD8+ T cells from blood.

CDR3: CASSLGGHSSYNEQFF. CDR3 bases: TGTGCCAGCAGCTTGGGGGGCCACAGCTCCTACAATGAGCAGTTCTTC. The rearrangement links TRBV5-6 to TRBJ2-1; TRBD1 might be the D (5 bases). Germline values: CDR1 SGHDT, CDR2 YYEEEE. V lost 0 bases, J lost 0 bases, and 10 bases lay in between. The CDR3 totals 16 residues.